This T cell receptor beta chain appears in the sequencing data of a study of cytomegalovirus exposure and HLA in healthy donors. General study points: Later on, an analysis showed TCR association rates differing by HLA locus, with DRB1 the most and HLA-C the fewest.

Turning to this clone: Its target is not known.

Germline V gene lookup returns CDR1 SEHNR and CDR2 FQNEAQ (reference sequence). The CDR3 totals 14 residues. The germline V and J ends were trimmed by 2 bases and 3 bases, with 10 bases remaining between them. PCR was performed using 60 Vbeta and 13 Jbeta primers. The repertoire was sequenced with immunoSEQ multiplex PCR; TCRdb's copy has only in-frame clones and lacks some. The sample lists hundreds of thousands of clones; around 80% were seen once. Sequencing was performed on PBMCs. The chain is built from TRBV7-9 and TRBJ1-1; no reliable D call. The clonotype was recovered from a girl aged 2 to 10 in good health and CMV-seronegative. CDR3 loop: CASSLRVPDTEAFF. Here the CDR3 DNA reads TGTGCCAGCAGCTTACGAGTTCCGGACACTGAAGCTTTCTTT.